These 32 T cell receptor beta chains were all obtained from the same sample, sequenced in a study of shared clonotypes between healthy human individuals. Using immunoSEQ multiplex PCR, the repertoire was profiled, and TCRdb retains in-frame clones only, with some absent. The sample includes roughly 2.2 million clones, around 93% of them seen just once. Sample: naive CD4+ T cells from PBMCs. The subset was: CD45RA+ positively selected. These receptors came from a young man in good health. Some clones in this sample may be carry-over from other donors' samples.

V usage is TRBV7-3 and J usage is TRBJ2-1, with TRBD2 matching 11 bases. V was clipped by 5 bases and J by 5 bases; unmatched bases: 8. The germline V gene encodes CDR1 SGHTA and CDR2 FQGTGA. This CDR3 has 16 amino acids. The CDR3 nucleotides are TGTGCCAGCAGCCCACGAGGGGGACTAGCGGACAATGAGCAGTTCTTC. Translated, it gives CASSPRGGLADNEQFF.

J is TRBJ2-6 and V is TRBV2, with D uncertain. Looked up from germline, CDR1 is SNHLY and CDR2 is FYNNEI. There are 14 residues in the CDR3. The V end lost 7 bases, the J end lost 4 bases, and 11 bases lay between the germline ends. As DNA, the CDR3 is TGTGCCAGCAATCCTCTCATGGGGGCCAACGTCCTGACTTTC. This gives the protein CASNPLMGANVLTF.

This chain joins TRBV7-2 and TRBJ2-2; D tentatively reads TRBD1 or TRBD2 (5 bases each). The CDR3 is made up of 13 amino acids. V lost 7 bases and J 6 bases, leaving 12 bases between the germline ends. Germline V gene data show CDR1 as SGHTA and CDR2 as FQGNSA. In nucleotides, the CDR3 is TGTGCCAGCAACCACCCGGGGCCCGGGGAGCTGTTTTTT. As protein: CASNHPGPGELFF. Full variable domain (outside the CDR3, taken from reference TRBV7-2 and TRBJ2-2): GAGVSQSPSNKVTEKGKDVELRCDPISGHTALYWYRQSLGQGLEFLIYFQGNSAPDKSGLPSDRFSAERTGGSVSTLTIQRTQQEDSAVYLCASNHPGPGELFFGEGSRLTVL.

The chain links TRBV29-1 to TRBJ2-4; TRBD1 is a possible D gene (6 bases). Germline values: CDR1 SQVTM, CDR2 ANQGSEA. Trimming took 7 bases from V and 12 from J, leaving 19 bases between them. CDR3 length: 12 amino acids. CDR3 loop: CSATQDSRPQYF. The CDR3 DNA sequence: TGCAGCGCCACTCAGGACAGTCGACCTCAGTACTTC.

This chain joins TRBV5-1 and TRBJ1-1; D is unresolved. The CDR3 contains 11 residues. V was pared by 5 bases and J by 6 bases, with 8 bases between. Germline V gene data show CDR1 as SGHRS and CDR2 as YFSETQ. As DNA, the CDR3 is TGCGCCAGCAGAGAGGGCCCTGAAGCTTTCTTT. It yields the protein CASREGPEAFF.

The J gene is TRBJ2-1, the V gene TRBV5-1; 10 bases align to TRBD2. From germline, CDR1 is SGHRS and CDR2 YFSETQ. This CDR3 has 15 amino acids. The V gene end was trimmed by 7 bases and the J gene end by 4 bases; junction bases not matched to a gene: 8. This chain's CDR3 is CASVYLAGGYNEQFF. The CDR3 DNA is TGCGCCAGCGTCTATTTAGCGGGAGGATACAATGAGCAGTTCTTC.

CDR3: CASSLPTSGSSPYEQYF. The CDR3 DNA sequence: TGTGCCAGCAGCCTTCCAACTAGCGGGAGTTCCCCCTACGAGCAGTACTTC. The chain carries TRBV7-2 and TRBJ2-7, with 11 nucleotides matching TRBD2. After removal of 5 bases from V and 2 bases from J, the junction contained 11 bases not matched to a gene. The CDR3 spans 17 residues. Per germline, CDR1 SGHTA and CDR2 FQGNSA.

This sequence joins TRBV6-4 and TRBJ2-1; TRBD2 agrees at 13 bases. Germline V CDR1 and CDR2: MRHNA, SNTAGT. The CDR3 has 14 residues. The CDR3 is CATRGTSGINEQFF. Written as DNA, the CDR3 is TGTGCTACCCGGGGGACTAGCGGGATCAATGAGCAGTTCTTC.

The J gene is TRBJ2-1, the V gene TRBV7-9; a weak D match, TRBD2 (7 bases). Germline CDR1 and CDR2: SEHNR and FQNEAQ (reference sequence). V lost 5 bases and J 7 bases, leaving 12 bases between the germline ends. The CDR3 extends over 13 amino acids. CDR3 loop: CASSPKGGNEQFF. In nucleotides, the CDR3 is TGTGCCAGCAGCCCTAAGGGGGGGAATGAGCAGTTCTTC.

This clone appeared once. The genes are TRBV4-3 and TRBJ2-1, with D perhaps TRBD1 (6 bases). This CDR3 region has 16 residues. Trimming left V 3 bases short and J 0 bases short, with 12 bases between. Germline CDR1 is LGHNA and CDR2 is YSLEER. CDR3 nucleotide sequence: TGCGCCAGCAGCCATACCAGGGGAAGCTCCTACAATGAGCAGTTCTTC. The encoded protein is CASSHTRGSSYNEQFF.

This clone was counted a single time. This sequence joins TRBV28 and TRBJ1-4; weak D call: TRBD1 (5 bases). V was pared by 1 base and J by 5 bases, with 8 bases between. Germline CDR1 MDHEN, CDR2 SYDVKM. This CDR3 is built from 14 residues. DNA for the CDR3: TGTGCCAGCAGTTTATACGACAGAAATGAAAAACTGTTTTTT. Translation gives CASSLYDRNEKLFF.

CDR3 nucleotides: TGCAGCGCGGGGGTCCTTGGCTCCTACAATGAGCAGTTCTTC. The encoded protein is CSAGVLGSYNEQFF. The chain has TRBV29-1 and TRBJ2-1; weak D call: TRBD2 (6 bases). Germline CDR1 and CDR2: SQVTM and ANQGSEA. V lost 7 bases and J 0 bases, leaving 13 bases between the germline ends. The CDR3 runs to 14 residues.

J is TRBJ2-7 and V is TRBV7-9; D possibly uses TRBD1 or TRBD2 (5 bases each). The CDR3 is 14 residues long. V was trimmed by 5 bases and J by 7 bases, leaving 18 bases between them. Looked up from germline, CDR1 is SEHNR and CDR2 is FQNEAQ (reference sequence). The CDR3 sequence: CASSNSPSWGEQYF. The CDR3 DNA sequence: TGTGCCAGCAGCAACAGCCCATCCTGGGGGGAGCAGTACTTC.

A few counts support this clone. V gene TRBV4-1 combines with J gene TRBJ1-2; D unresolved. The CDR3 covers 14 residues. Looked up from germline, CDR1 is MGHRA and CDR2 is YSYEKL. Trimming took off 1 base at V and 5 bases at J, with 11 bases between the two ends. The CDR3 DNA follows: TGCGCCAGCAGCCAAGTCTCCGGGCAATATGGCTACACCTTC. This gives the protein CASSQVSGQYGYTF.

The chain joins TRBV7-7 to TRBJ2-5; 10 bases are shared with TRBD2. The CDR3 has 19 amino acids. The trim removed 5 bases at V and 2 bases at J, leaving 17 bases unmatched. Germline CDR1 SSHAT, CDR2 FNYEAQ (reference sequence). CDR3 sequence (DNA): TGTGCCAGCAGCAGCAAACTAGCGGGATCTACCCCGAATCAAGAGACCCAGTACTTC. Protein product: CASSSKLAGSTPNQETQYF.

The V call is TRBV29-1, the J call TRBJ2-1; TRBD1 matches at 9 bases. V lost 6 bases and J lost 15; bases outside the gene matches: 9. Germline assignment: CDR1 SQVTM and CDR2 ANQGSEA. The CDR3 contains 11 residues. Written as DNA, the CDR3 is TGCAGCGTCTACAGGGGGCGGTGGGCGTTCTTC. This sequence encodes CSVYRGRWAFF.

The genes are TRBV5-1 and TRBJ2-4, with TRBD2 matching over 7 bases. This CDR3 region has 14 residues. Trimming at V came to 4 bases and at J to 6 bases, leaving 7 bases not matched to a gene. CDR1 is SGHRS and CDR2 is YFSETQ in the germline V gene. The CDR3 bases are TGCGCCAGCAGCCCGTCCCTAGCGGTAAACATTCAGTACTTC. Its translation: CASSPSLAVNIQYF. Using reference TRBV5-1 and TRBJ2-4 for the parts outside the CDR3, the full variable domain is KAGVTQTPRYLIKTRGQQVTLSCSPISGHRSVSWYQQTPGQGLQFLFEYFSETQRNKGNFPGRFSGRQFSNSRSEMNVSTLELGDSALYLCASSPSLAVNIQYFGAGTRLSVL.

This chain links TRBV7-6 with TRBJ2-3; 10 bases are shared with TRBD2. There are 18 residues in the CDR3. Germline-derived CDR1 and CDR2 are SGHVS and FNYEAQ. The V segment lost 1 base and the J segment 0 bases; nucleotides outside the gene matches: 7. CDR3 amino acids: CASSLVGKLAGSTDTQYF. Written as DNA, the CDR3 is TGTGCCAGCAGCTTAGTAGGAAAACTAGCGGGAAGCACAGATACGCAGTATTTT.

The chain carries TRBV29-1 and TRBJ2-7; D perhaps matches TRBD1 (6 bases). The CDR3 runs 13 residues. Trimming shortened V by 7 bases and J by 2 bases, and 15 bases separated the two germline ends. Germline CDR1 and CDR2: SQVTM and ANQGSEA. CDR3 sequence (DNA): TGCAGCGCCGGAGACAGGTTTCCCTACGAGCAGTACTTC. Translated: CSAGDRFPYEQYF.

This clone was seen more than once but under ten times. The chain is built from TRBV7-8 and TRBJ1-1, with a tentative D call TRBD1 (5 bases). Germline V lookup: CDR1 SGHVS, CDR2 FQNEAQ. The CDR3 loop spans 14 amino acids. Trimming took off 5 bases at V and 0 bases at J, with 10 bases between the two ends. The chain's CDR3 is CASSTQGLNTEAFF. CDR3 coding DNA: TGTGCCAGCAGCACTCAGGGTCTGAACACTGAAGCTTTCTTT.

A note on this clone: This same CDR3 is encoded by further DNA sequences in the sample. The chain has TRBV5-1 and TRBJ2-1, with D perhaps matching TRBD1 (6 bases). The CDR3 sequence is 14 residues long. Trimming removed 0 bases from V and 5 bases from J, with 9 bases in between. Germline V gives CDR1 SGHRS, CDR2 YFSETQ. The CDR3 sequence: CASSLDRVHNEQFF. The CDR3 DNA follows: TGCGCCAGCAGCTTGGACAGGGTTCACAATGAGCAGTTCTTC.

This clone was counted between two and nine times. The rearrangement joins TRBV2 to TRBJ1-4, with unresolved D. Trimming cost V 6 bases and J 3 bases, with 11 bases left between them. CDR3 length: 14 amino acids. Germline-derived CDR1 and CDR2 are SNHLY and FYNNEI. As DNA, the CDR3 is TGTGCCAGCAGGGCCATGGCAGCTAATGAAAAACTGTTTTTT. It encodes CASRAMAANEKLFF.

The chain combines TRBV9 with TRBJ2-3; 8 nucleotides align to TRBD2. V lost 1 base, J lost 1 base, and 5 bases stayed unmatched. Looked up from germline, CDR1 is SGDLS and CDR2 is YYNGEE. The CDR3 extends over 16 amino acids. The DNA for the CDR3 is TGTGCCAGCAGCGTAAACCCACTAGCGGGCACAGATACGCAGTATTTT. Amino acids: CASSVNPLAGTDTQYF.

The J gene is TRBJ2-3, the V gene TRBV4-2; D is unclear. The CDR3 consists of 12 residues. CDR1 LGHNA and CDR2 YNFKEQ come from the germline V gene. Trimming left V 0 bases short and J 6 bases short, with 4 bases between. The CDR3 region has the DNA TGTGCCAGCAGCCAAGAATGGGATACGCAGTATTTT. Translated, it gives CASSQEWDTQYF.

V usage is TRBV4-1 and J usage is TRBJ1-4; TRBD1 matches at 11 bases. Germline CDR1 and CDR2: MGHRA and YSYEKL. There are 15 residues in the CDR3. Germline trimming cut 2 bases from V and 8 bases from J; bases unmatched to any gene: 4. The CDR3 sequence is CASSQRDRGGEKLFF. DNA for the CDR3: TGCGCCAGCAGCCAAAGGGACAGGGGGGGCGAAAAACTGTTTTTT.

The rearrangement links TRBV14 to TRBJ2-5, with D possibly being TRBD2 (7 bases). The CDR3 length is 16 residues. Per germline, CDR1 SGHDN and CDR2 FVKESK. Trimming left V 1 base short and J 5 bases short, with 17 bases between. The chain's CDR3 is CASSQVTGGAGETQYF. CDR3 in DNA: TGTGCCAGCAGCCAAGTAACGGGGGGCGCGGGCGAGACCCAGTACTTC.

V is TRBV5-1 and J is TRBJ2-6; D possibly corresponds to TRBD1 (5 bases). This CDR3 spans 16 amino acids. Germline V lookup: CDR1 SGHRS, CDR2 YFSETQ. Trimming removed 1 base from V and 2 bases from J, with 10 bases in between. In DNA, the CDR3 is TGCGCCAGCAGCTTGCCAGAGACAGCTGGGGCCAACGTCCTGACTTTC. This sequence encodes CASSLPETAGANVLTF.

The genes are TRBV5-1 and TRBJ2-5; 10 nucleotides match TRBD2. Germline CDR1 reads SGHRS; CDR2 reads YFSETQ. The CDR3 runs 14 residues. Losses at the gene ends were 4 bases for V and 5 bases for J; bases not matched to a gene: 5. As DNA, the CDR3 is TGCGCCAGCAGCATAACTAGCGGGGACGAGACCCAGTACTTC. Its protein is CASSITSGDETQYF.

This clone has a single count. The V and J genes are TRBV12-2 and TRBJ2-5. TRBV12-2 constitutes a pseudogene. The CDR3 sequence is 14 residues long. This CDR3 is CASRSWEGQETQYF. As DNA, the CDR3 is TGTGCAAGTCGTTCCTGGGAAGGGCAAGAGACCCAGTACTTC.

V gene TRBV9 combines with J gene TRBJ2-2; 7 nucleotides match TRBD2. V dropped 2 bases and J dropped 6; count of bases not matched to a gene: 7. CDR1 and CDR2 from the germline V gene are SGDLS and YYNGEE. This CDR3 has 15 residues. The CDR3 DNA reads TGTGCCAGCAGCGTGTGGGAGGGCCGTCCCGGGGAGCTGTTTTTT. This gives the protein CASSVWEGRPGELFF. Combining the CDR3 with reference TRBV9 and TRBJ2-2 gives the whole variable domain DSGVTQTPKHLITATGQRVTLRCSPRSGDLSVYWYQQSLDQGLQFLIQYYNGEERAKGNILERFSAQQFPDLHSELNLSSLELGDSALYFCASSVWEGRPGELFFGEGSRLTVL.

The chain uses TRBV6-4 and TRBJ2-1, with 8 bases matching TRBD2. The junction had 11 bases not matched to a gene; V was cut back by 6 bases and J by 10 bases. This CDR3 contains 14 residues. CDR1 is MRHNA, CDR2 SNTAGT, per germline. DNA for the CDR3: TGTGCCAGCAGCGGACTGCACGGGGGGGCCGAGCAGTTCTTC. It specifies CASSGLHGGAEQFF.

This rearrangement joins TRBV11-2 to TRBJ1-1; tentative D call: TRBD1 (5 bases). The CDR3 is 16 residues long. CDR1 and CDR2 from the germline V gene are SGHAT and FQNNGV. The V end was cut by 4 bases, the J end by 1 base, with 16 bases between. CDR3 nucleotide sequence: TGTGCCAGCAGCTCACGCAGGGAGGGACGGAACACTGAAGCTTTCTTT. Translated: CASSSRREGRNTEAFF.